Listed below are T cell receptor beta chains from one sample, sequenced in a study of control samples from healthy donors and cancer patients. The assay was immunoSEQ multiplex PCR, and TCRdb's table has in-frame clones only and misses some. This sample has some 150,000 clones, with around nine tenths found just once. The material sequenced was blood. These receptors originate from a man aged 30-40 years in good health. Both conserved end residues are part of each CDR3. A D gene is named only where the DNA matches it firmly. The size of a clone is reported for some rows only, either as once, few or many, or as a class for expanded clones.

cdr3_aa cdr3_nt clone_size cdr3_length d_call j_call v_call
CASSLVRGVRREPQHF TGTGCCAGCAGCTTAGTTCGGGGTGTGAGGCGGGAGCCCCAGCATTTT NA 16 NA TRBJ1-5 TRBV7-6
CASSLAVGQGAYEQYF TGTGCCAGCAGCTTAGCGGTGGGACAGGGGGCCTACGAGCAGTACTTC NA 16 TRBD1 TRBJ2-7 TRBV7-9
CASSKTEKLFF TGTGCCAGCAGCAAGACAGAAAAACTGTTTTTT NA 11 NA TRBJ1-4 TRBV3-1/TRBV3-2
CAISGKGVSYEQYF TGTGCCATCAGTGGTAAAGGGGTTTCCTACGAGCAGTACTTC NA 14 NA TRBJ2-7 TRBV10-3
CASSLTLRREKLFF TGTGCCAGCAGTTTAACCCTACGTCGAGAAAAACTGTTTTTT NA 14 NA TRBJ1-4 TRBV27
CASSQTGRGLQETQYF TGTGCCAGCAGCCAGACAGGGAGAGGCCTCCAAGAGACCCAGTACTTC NA 16 TRBD1 TRBJ2-5 TRBV3-1/TRBV3-2
CASSLLRVDSYNEQFF TGTGCCAGCAGCTTACTTCGAGTGGATTCCTACAATGAGCAGTTCTTC NA 16 NA TRBJ2-1 TRBV7-3
CASSQGRRAPGGYTF TGTGCCAGCAGCCAAGGTCGACGAGCCCCGGGGGGCTACACCTTC NA 15 NA TRBJ1-2 TRBV3-1/TRBV3-2
CASSSGAGTSGYNEQFF TGTGCCAGCAGCTCAGGTGCCGGGACTAGCGGCTACAATGAGCAGTTCTTC NA 17 TRBD2 TRBJ2-1 TRBV7-6
CASSRDVSGNTIYF TGCGCCAGCAGCCGGGACGTCTCTGGAAACACCATATATTTT NA 14 NA TRBJ1-3 TRBV5-1
CASSLAGTGEFYEQYF TGTGCCAGCAGTTTGGCCGGGACGGGGGAATTCTACGAGCAGTACTTC NA 16 NA TRBJ2-7 TRBV6-6
CASSFESNQPQHF TGCGCCAGCAGCTTCGAAAGCAATCAGCCCCAGCATTTT NA 13 NA TRBJ1-5 TRBV5-1
CASSAGTGRPYEQYF TGTGCCAGCTCAGCCGGGACAGGGAGGCCCTACGAGCAGTACTTC NA 15 TRBD1 TRBJ2-7 TRBV18
CASSSRTGGAGTEAFF TGTGCCAGCAGCTCTCGGACAGGGGGCGCGGGCACTGAAGCTTTCTTT NA 16 TRBD1 TRBJ1-1 TRBV7-6
CATSGGRQGARVVDEKLFF TGTGCCACCAGCGGTGGTCGACAGGGGGCTAGGGTTGTGGATGAAAAACTGTTTTTT NA 19 TRBD1 TRBJ1-4 TRBV15
CATSRSKSGGYSAFF TGTGCCACCAGCAGATCAAAGTCGGGTGGGTACAGCGCTTTCTTT once 15 NA TRBJ1-1 TRBV15
CASSLAGSTDTQYF TGTGCCAGCAGTCTAGCGGGGAGCACAGATACGCAGTATTTT NA 14 TRBD2 TRBJ2-3 TRBV5-6
CASSLASGRAQSYEQYF TGTGCCAGCAGCTTAGCCTCGGGAAGGGCGCAATCCTACGAGCAGTACTTC NA 17 NA TRBJ2-7 TRBV7-6
CARIQQGGDLRTEAFF TGTGCCAGGATACAACAGGGAGGGGACTTGAGAACTGAAGCTTTCTTT few 16 NA TRBJ1-1 TRBV19
CASHGGPKETQYF TGTGCCAGCCACGGAGGGCCCAAAGAGACCCAGTACTTC NA 13 NA TRBJ2-5 TRBV2
CASSVGPSGSYEQFF TGTGCCAGCAGCGTAGGGCCTAGCGGGAGCTATGAGCAGTTCTTC NA 15 TRBD2 TRBJ2-1 TRBV9
CASSEYATGEYNEQFF TGTGCCAGCAGTGAATATGCCACCGGGGAATACAATGAGCAGTTCTTC NA 16 NA TRBJ2-1 TRBV2
CASSLRTGLSYEQYF TGTGCCAGCAGCTTACGGACAGGGCTAAGCTACGAGCAGTACTTC NA 15 TRBD1 TRBJ2-7 TRBV11-3
CASSASGDIETQYF TGTGCCAGCAGTGCCTCAGGGGATATAGAGACCCAGTACTTC NA 14 NA TRBJ2-5 TRBV2
CASSFGRDYEQYF TGTGCCAGCAGCTTTGGTAGGGACTACGAGCAGTACTTC once 13 NA TRBJ2-7 TRBV5-6
CASAGIAGGINEQFF TGTGCCAGCGCGGGAATAGCGGGGGGGATCAATGAGCAGTTCTTC NA 15 TRBD2 TRBJ2-1 TRBV19
CASSQGTGVYF TGTGCCAGCAGCCAAGGGACAGGGGTGTACTTC NA 11 TRBD1 TRBJ2-4 TRBV14
CAPTMGGSSYEQYF TGTGCCCCTACCATGGGGGGATCCTCCTACGAGCAGTACTTC NA 14 NA TRBJ2-7 TRBV24-1
CASSQDPGQGETQYF TGTGCCAGCAGCCAAGACCCGGGACAGGGGGAGACCCAGTACTTC once 15 TRBD1 TRBJ2-5 TRBV4-2
CASSYRGQGASPLHF TGTGCCAGCAGTTATAGGGGACAGGGGGCTTCACCCCTCCACTTT NA 15 TRBD1 TRBJ1-6 TRBV6-5
CASSPSNTEAFF TGTGCCAGCAGTCCATCTAACACTGAAGCTTTCTTT NA 12 NA TRBJ1-1 TRBV13
CASSYSSRTHYGYTF TGTGCCAGCAGTTACTCGTCGCGGACTCACTATGGCTACACCTTC NA 15 NA TRBJ1-2 TRBV6-5
CASSDRQELNYGYTF TGTGCCAGCAGTGACAGACAGGAACTTAACTATGGCTACACCTTC NA 15 NA TRBJ1-2 TRBV2
CASSSDRGYEQYF TGTGCCAGCAGCTCGGACAGGGGGTACGAGCAGTACTTC NA 13 TRBD1 TRBJ2-7 TRBV11-1
CASGEGGAYEQYF TGTGCCAGCGGTGAGGGGGGGGCCTACGAGCAGTACTTC NA 13 NA TRBJ2-7 TRBV3-1/TRBV3-2
CASSLGQYVEKLFF TGTGCCAGCAGCTTGGGGCAGTATGTTGAAAAACTGTTTTTT once 14 NA TRBJ1-4 TRBV5-5
CASQRDPSTDTQYF TGCGCCAGCCAACGGGACCCTAGCACAGATACGCAGTATTTT NA 14 NA TRBJ2-3 TRBV10-2
CASSMGPGQGAVNEKLFF TGTGCCAGTAGTATGGGACCGGGACAGGGGGCGGTTAATGAAAAACTGTTTTTT NA 18 TRBD1 TRBJ1-4 TRBV19
CASQKEIATNEKLFF TGTGCCAGCCAGAAAGAAATTGCAACTAATGAAAAACTGTTTTTT few 15 NA TRBJ1-4 TRBV6-5
CASSPLWGDSNSPLHF TGTGCCAGCAGCCCGTTATGGGGCGATTCTAATTCACCCCTCCACTTT NA 16 NA TRBJ1-6 TRBV14
CATSAKQGQGASWGYTF TGTGCCACCAGTGCGAAACAGGGACAGGGGGCTTCATGGGGCTACACCTTC NA 17 TRBD1 TRBJ1-2 TRBV24-1
CASSNLNDTRMSSYNEQFF TGTGCCAGCAGCAACTTAAATGACACCCGAATGAGCTCCTACAATGAGCAGTTCTTC NA 19 NA TRBJ2-1 TRBV21-1
CASSGGGGTDTQYF TGTGCCAGCAGTGGAGGCGGGGGCACAGATACGCAGTATTTT NA 14 NA TRBJ2-3 TRBV5-4
CASSLMQGQETQYF TGTGCCAGCAGCTTAATGCAGGGCCAAGAGACCCAGTACTTC NA 14 NA TRBJ2-5 TRBV7-9
CASSPALSRGEQYF TGTGCCAGCTCACCGGCACTCTCAAGGGGCGAGCAGTACTTC few 14 NA TRBJ2-7 TRBV18
CAWSVGQNNSPLHF TGTGCCTGGAGTGTAGGACAGAATAATTCACCCCTCCACTTT NA 14 NA TRBJ1-6 TRBV30